The source of this T cell receptor (beta chain) is a study of cytomegalovirus exposure and HLA in healthy donors. The study's findings and limits: Among CMV-associated TCR beta chains, most appeared HLA-restricted in a later analysis. Prediction of most subjects' HLA-A and HLA-B alleles by TCR beta sequences was reportedly accurate. Serostatus for CMV was the only available immune exposure information.

Though probably carrying unrecorded immune exposures, donors were nominally healthy at sampling. The primer mix had 60 Vbeta and 13 Jbeta primers. The assay was immunoSEQ multiplex PCR, and TCRdb's table has in-frame clones only and misses some. The sample has around 94,000 clones, roughly 71% seen once. As concerns this clone: What it binds is unknown.

The CDR3 extends over 15 amino acids. Trimming pared 0 bases from V and 1 base from J, leaving 10 bases between. Germline values: CDR1 LGHNA, CDR2 YNFKEQ. Sequencing was done on a sample of PBMCs. V usage is TRBV4-2 and J usage is TRBJ2-7; D is ambiguous. This TCR was recovered from a woman aged 40-49 years in good health and CMV-seronegative. The CDR3 bases are TGTGCCAGCAGCCAAGAAAACTACCAATCCTACGAGCAGTACTTC. Translation: CASSQENYQSYEQYF.